A selection of T cell receptor beta chains follows, all from one sample in a study of OX40 agonist ivuxolimab in advanced cancers. TCRdb's copy holds only in-frame clones and misses some; the assay was immunoSEQ multiplex PCR. The sample has tens of thousands of clones; 93% are singletons. The sample in question was CD4+ or CD8+ T cells sorted from blood, obtained in a trial of the OX40 agonist ivuxolimab. These receptors all come from an adult with an advanced solid tumor such as melanoma, head and neck, liver or kidney cancer. The CDR3 runs from the conserved cysteine through the conserved F or W. The D gene is left open where the match is weak. Expanded clones are given a class, and other clones once, few, many or no size at all.

TRBJ2-3,TRBV7-2,.,.,CASSLETTYPSTDTQYF,TGTGCCAGCAGCTTAGAGACGACGTACCCTAGCACAGATACGCAGTATTTT
TRBJ1-1,TRBV25-1,.,.,CASRAGNTEAFF,TGTGCCAGCAGGGCGGGCAACACTGAAGCTTTCTTT
TRBJ1-3,TRBV7-9,.,few,CASSFFAGASGNTIYF,TGTGCCAGCAGCTTCTTTGCTGGGGCCTCTGGAAACACCATATATTTT
TRBJ2-1,TRBV7-9,.,.,CASSFNEQFF,TGTGCCAGCAGCTTTAATGAGCAGTTCTTC
TRBJ2-7,TRBV4-3,TRBD1,.,CASSQETGENGEQYF,TGCGCCAGCAGCCAAGAGACAGGGGAGAATGGCGAGCAGTACTTC
TRBJ2-7,TRBV19,TRBD2,.,CASTSSWGREGHEQYF,TGTGCCAGTACCTCTTCCTGGGGGCGGGAGGGCCACGAGCAGTACTTC
TRBJ2-7,TRBV7-2,.,.,CASSHTGLQSYEQYF,TGTGCCAGCAGCCACACGGGACTGCAATCCTACGAGCAGTACTTC
TRBJ2-5,TRBV7-6,.,.,CASSFPSEVTQYF,TGTGCCAGCAGCTTTCCCAGTGAGGTGACCCAGTACTTC
TRBJ2-7,TRBV25-1,.,.,CASRRGIYEQYF,TGTGCCAGCAGGAGGGGCATCTACGAGCAGTACTTC
TRBJ1-1,TRBV28,TRBD1,.,CASTPWYTGGETAEAFF,TGTGCCAGCACCCCGTGGTATACAGGGGGCGAAACGGCTGAAGCTTTCTTT
TRBJ1-2,TRBV5-4,TRBD1,.,CASSLQQGFKGGYTF,TGTGCCAGCAGCCTTCAACAGGGGTTTAAGGGTGGCTACACCTTC
TRBJ2-1,TRBV14,TRBD1,.,CASSQFQQGDYNEQFF,TGTGCCAGCAGCCAGTTCCAACAGGGGGATTACAATGAGCAGTTCTTC
TRBJ1-4,TRBV28,.,.,CASSLEGYREEKLFF,TGTGCCAGCAGTTTGGAGGGATATAGGGAAGAAAAACTGTTTTTT
TRBJ2-2,TRBV6-1,.,.,CASSEPTHEDNTGELFF,TGTGCCAGCAGCGAACCCACGCATGAGGACAACACCGGGGAGCTGTTTTTT
TRBJ2-3,TRBV7-8,.,.,CASSLVVWEGESTDTQYF,TGTGCCAGCAGCTTAGTCGTCTGGGAGGGGGAATCCACAGATACGCAGTATTTT
TRBJ1-2,TRBV14,.,few,CASSLWTGYGYTF,TGTGCCAGCAGCCTGTGGACTGGATATGGCTACACCTTC
TRBJ2-1,TRBV5-4,TRBD2,.,CASSFRRAAGEEQFF,TGTGCCAGCAGCTTTAGACGCGCCGCGGGAGAAGAGCAGTTCTTC
TRBJ1-1,TRBV19,.,.,CASIAGGTEAFF,TGTGCCAGTATCGCTGGGGGGACTGAAGCTTTCTTT
TRBJ2-2,TRBV11-2,.,.,CASSPSLAVAGGELFF,TGTGCCAGCAGCCCCAGCTTAGCGGTTGCGGGCGGGGAGCTGTTTTTT
TRBJ2-3,TRBV28,TRBD2,.,CASSPSGRFTDTQYF,TGTGCCAGCAGTCCGAGCGGGAGGTTCACAGATACGCAGTATTTT
TRBJ2-7,TRBV25-1,.,.,CASSDYEQYF,TGTGCCAGCAGTGATTACGAGCAGTACTTC
TRBJ2-3,TRBV13,TRBD2,.,CASSSTSGRGSTDTQYF,TGTGCCAGCAGCTCGACTAGCGGGAGGGGAAGCACAGATACGCAGTATTTT
TRBJ2-2,TRBV6-1,TRBD1,.,CASMPGQGAGELFF,TGTGCCAGCATGCCGGGACAGGGGGCCGGGGAGCTGTTTTTT
TRBJ2-1,TRBV9,.,.,CASSPPGRSGEQFF,TGTGCCAGCAGCCCACCAGGGCGCAGCGGTGAGCAGTTCTTC
TRBJ1-4,TRBV30,.,.,CAWSVGAGVEKLFF,TGTGCCTGGAGTGTAGGGGCAGGGGTTGAAAAACTGTTTTTT
TRBJ1-5,TRBV5-6,TRBD1,.,CASSLGTGDQPQHF,TGTGCCAGCAGCTTGGGGACAGGGGACCAGCCCCAGCATTTT
TRBJ2-1,TRBV6-5,TRBD1,.,CASSWDRVADEQFF,TGTGCCAGCAGTTGGGACAGGGTTGCCGATGAGCAGTTCTTC
TRBJ1-1,TRBV5-6,.,.,CASNLRTSAEAFF,TGTGCCAGCAACCTCAGGACCAGCGCTGAAGCTTTCTTT
TRBJ2-1,TRBV10-2,.,once,CASSDPTSSSVSSYNEQFF,TGCGCCAGCAGTGACCCGACTAGTTCGTCCGTAAGCTCCTACAATGAGCAGTTCTTC
TRBJ2-7,TRBV28,TRBD2,.,CASSLRLAAGEQYF,TGTGCCAGCAGTTTAAGACTAGCTGCCGGCGAGCAGTACTTC
TRBJ2-5,TRBV4-1,.,.,CASSQDPGTVEETQYF,TGCGCCAGCAGCCAAGATCCAGGGACGGTGGAAGAGACCCAGTACTTC
TRBJ2-1,TRBV10-2,TRBD2,.,CASRLSGRGYNEQFF,TGCGCCAGCAGACTCAGCGGGAGAGGTTACAATGAGCAGTTCTTC
TRBJ1-5,TRBV12-5,.,.,CASGHNQPQHF,TGTGCTAGTGGTCATAATCAGCCCCAGCATTTT
TRBJ2-2,TRBV27,.,.,CASSLSGVTGELFF,TGTGCCAGCAGTTTATCTGGGGTAACCGGGGAGCTGTTTTTT
TRBJ2-3,TRBV19,TRBD2,.,CASRLAGVGDTQYF,TGTGCCAGCCGACTAGCGGGAGTCGGAGATACGCAGTATTTT
TRBJ2-1,TRBV7-9,.,.,CASSLAGTGGPNEQFF,TGTGCCAGCAGCTTAGCCGGGACTGGGGGTCCCAATGAGCAGTTCTTC
TRBJ2-1,TRBV7-6,.,.,CASSLGRAPYNEQFF,TGTGCCAGCAGCTTAGGCAGGGCGCCCTACAATGAGCAGTTCTTC